This record concerns one TCR beta chain sequence. The entry originates in a study of blood T cells in healthy people across ages. Alongside a J-beta primer mix, a sample-barcoded 5' primer served in a second PCR lasting roughly 7 to 12 cycles. MiXCR, run by TCRdb on the 5' RACE reads, gives a single entry per CDR3 protein. The data contain roughly 800,000 distinct CDR3 sequences, 55% to 70% of them singletons. In germline, CDR1 is SGDLS, CDR2 YYNGEE. V trimming: 4 bases; J trimming: 5 bases; junction bases outside the gene matches: 6. This CDR3 has 15 residues. The chain combines TRBV9 with TRBJ2-3, with 11 positions matching TRBD2. Sequenced input: blood. The origin of this receptor is a young man in good health. CDR3 sequence reads: CASSRTGTSGDTQYF. For the CDR3, the DNA is TGTGCCAGCAGCCGGACAGGGACTAGCGGAGATACGCAGTATTTT.